This record looks at one T cell receptor (beta chain) sequence and its context. Here immunoSEQ multiplex PCR was the method, and the copy in TCRdb shows in-frame clones only, minus some. The sample carries about 74,000 clones, under 97% recorded once. This record comes from a study of technical replicates of blood from several donors. This TCR came from a human donor in good health. The sample consisted of T cells isolated from PBMCs.

In DNA, the CDR3 is TGTGCCCACAGGTTATGGGGCACTGAAGCTTTCTTT. Its protein product is CAHRLWGTEAFF. The rearrangement uses TRBV30 and TRBJ1-1; a possible D gene is TRBD1 (5 bases). The CDR3 has 12 residues. Germline CDR1 GTSNPN, CDR2 SVGIG (reference sequence). V was trimmed by 8 bases and J by 4 bases, leaving 14 bases between them. Using reference TRBV30 and TRBJ1-1 for the parts outside the CDR3, the full variable domain is SQTIHQWPATLVQPVGSPLSLECTVEGTSNPNLYWYRQAAGRGLQLLFYSVGIGQISSEVPQNLSASRPQDRQFILSSKKLLLSDSGFYLCAHRLWGTEAFFGQGTRLTVV.